These 30 T cell receptor beta chains came from one sample sequenced in a study of T cell responses to AZD1222 COVID-19 vaccine. The protocol was immunoSEQ multiplex PCR, while the TCRdb copy is restricted to in-frame clones and leaves out a portion. The sample records 150,000 to 200,000 clones, about 90% being singletons. The source was peripheral blood, collected 28 days after the second AZD1222 dose. The receptors originated from an adult who received the AZD1222 COVID-19 vaccine.

J is TRBJ2-7 and V is TRBV7-8; 9 nucleotides line up with TRBD1. Germline CDR1 and CDR2: SGHVS and FQNEAQ. Unmatched junction bases numbered 5, after V lost 3 bases and J lost 5 bases. This CDR3 is 14 amino acids long. CDR3 DNA sequence: TGTGCCAGCAGCTTGGGGACAGGGAGCGACGAGCAGTACTTC. Translating gives CASSLGTGSDEQYF.

The CDR3 nucleotides are TGTGCCAGCAGTCCCCAGACAGGGTCGGACTACGAGCAGTACTTC. As protein: CASSPQTGSDYEQYF. The chain employs TRBV7-2 and TRBJ2-7, with 7 nucleotides matching TRBD1. The V and J ends lost 6 bases and 3 bases, in that order; junction bases with no gene match: 11. The CDR3 consists of 15 residues. The germline CDR1 and CDR2 sequences are SGHTA and FQGNSA. The whole variable domain, filled in from reference TRBV7-2 and TRBJ2-7, reads GAGVSQSPSNKVTEKGKDVELRCDPISGHTALYWYRQSLGQGLEFLIYFQGNSAPDKSGLPSDRFSAERTGGSVSTLTIQRTQQEDSAVYLCASSPQTGSDYEQYFGPGTRLTVT.

J is TRBJ1-1 and V is TRBV10-3; D uncertain. Looked up from germline, CDR1 is ENHRY and CDR2 is SYGVKD. This CDR3 has 11 residues. V lost 10 bases and J 4 bases, leaving 10 bases between the germline ends. CDR3 sequence reads: CATGRSTEAFF. The CDR3 DNA sequence: TGTGCCACCGGCCGGAGCACTGAAGCTTTCTTT.

The rearrangement links TRBV29-1 to TRBJ2-7; the D call may be TRBD1 or TRBD2 (5 bases each). Germline V lookup: CDR1 SQVTM, CDR2 ANQGSEA. This CDR3 region has 12 residues. V was shortened by 7 bases and J by 1 base, with 11 bases between the two germline ends. The CDR3 DNA is TGCAGCGCCAGGGACGGATCCTACGAGCAGTACTTC. It is translated as CSARDGSYEQYF.

The chain carries TRBV14 and TRBJ1-1; maybe TRBD1 (6 bases). V lost 4 bases to trimming and J lost 3 bases, with 9 bases between them. The CDR3 sequence is 13 residues long. Germline V gene lookup returns CDR1 SGHDN and CDR2 FVKESK. The CDR3 coding sequence is TGTGCCAGCAGCCGGACAGCGCACACTGAAGCTTTCTTT. It translates to CASSRTAHTEAFF.

This chain links TRBV5-6 with TRBJ2-7; possible D gene TRBD1, 5 bases. Germline V lookup: CDR1 SGHDT, CDR2 YYEEEE. The CDR3 is 16 residues long. V shed 4 bases and J shed 2 bases, with 19 bases lying between them. CDR3 bases: TGTGCCAGCAGCCCCCCGTTTGGGGCGGAGCCCTACGAGCAGTACTTC. Translation gives CASSPPFGAEPYEQYF.

The CDR3 spells CASTSGGRDQPQHF. In DNA, the CDR3 is TGTGCCAGCACCTCAGGGGGACGTGATCAGCCCCAGCATTTT. This sequence joins TRBV2 and TRBJ1-5; 7 bases match TRBD1. J gave up 5 bases and V 7 bases, and 8 bases lay outside the gene matches. This CDR3 region has 14 residues. In germline, CDR1 is SNHLY, CDR2 FYNNEI.

The CDR3 DNA is TGTGCCAGCAGTTCCTCAGCGGGAACAGATACGCAGTATTTT. Translation gives CASSSSAGTDTQYF. The chain combines TRBV28 with TRBJ2-3; 7 bases align to TRBD2. The CDR3 runs to 14 residues. Looked up from germline, CDR1 is MDHEN and CDR2 is SYDVKM. Trimming took 4 bases from V and 3 from J; bases not matched to a gene: 4.

The chain recombines TRBV4-1 with TRBJ2-1; TRBD2 aligns across 8 bases. Germline CDR1 MGHRA, CDR2 YSYEKL. The length of the CDR3 is 15 residues. V shed 7 bases and J 3 bases; nucleotides not matched to a gene: 8. CDR3 DNA sequence: TGCGCCAGCAACCCTCAAGCGGGGGTCTACAATGAGCAGTTCTTC. Translation: CASNPQAGVYNEQFF.

The rearrangement uses TRBV19 and TRBJ1-6, with a possible D match to TRBD1 (5 bases). Germline CDR1 LNHDA, CDR2 SQIVND (reference sequence). Between the trimmed V and J ends, which lost 8 bases and 7 bases, there was a span of 15 bases. The CDR3 totals 14 residues. CDR3 loop: CASGIDSRNSPLHF. In DNA, the CDR3 is TGTGCCAGTGGAATCGACAGCAGAAATTCACCCCTCCACTTT.

This clone was counted only a few times. V usage is TRBV5-6 and J usage is TRBJ1-5; D unclear. Trimming removed 0 bases from V and 7 bases from J, with 8 bases in between. The CDR3 is made up of 13 amino acids. Germline lookup yields CDR1 SGHDT and CDR2 YYEEEE. The CDR3 DNA follows: TGTGCCAGCAGCTTGGCGGGGAGACAGCCCCAGCATTTT. It yields the protein CASSLAGRQPQHF.

The CDR3 loop is CASLPGGTGHYGYTF. The CDR3 DNA follows: TGTGCCAGCCTACCCGGCGGGACAGGGCACTATGGCTACACCTTC. V and J are TRBV7-2 and TRBJ1-2; 9 nucleotides agree with TRBD1. The J segment lost 3 bases and the V segment lost 8 bases, leaving 10 bases of the junction unmatched. Germline V gene sequence: CDR1 SGHTA, CDR2 FQGNSA. CDR3 length: 15 amino acids.

The chain combines TRBV5-6 with TRBJ2-3, with D maybe TRBD2 (5 bases). This CDR3 has 14 amino acids. Germline-derived CDR1 and CDR2 are SGHDT and YYEEEE. The V and J ends lost 2 bases and 3 bases respectively, with 10 bases between them. CDR3 DNA sequence: TGTGCCAGCAGCTTCGAGACTATTACAGATACGCAGTATTTT. This gives the protein CASSFETITDTQYF.

V usage is TRBV30 and J usage is TRBJ2-7; D is possibly TRBD1 (5 bases). This CDR3 region has 19 residues. Germline assignment: CDR1 GTSNPN and CDR2 SVGIG (reference sequence). Trimming shortened V by 0 bases and J by 0 bases, and 24 bases separated the two germline ends. The CDR3 is CAWSVLGIQGRIFSYEQYF. The DNA for the CDR3 is TGTGCCTGGAGTGTACTGGGAATCCAGGGTAGAATTTTCTCCTACGAGCAGTACTTC.

The genes are TRBV5-1 and TRBJ2-7; 10 bases match TRBD1. In germline, CDR1 is SGHRS, CDR2 YFSETQ. CDR3 length: 11 residues. V lost 3 bases, J lost 11 bases, and 2 bases stayed unmatched. CDR3 in amino acids: CASSSGQGEYF. The CDR3 DNA reads as TGCGCCAGCAGCTCCGGACAGGGGGAGTACTTC.

V is TRBV27 and J is TRBJ2-4; 7 bases fit TRBD2. The V segment lost 7 bases and the J segment 7 bases; nucleotides outside the gene matches: 7. The CDR3 is 13 amino acids. The germline V gene has CDR1 MNHEY and CDR2 SMNVEV (reference sequence). DNA of the CDR3: TGTGCCAGCAAACCCCAGGGAGGGAACATTCAGTACTTC. As protein: CASKPQGGNIQYF.

The chain is built from TRBV28 and TRBJ1-5, with TRBD1 matching over 9 bases. This CDR3 region has 14 residues. Losses at the gene ends were 6 bases for V and 6 bases for J; bases not matched to a gene: 6. CDR1 is MDHEN and CDR2 is SYDVKM in the germline V gene. CDR3 bases: TGTGCCAGCAGAGCCGGACAGGGGATTCAGCCCCAGCATTTT. Translated, it gives CASRAGQGIQPQHF.

The gene calls are TRBV4-2 and TRBJ2-7; 7 bases are a match to TRBD1. J lost 9 bases, V lost 3 bases, and 17 bases had no gene match. CDR1 is LGHNA and CDR2 is YNFKEQ in the germline V gene. The CDR3 consists of 16 residues. The CDR3 DNA sequence: TGTGCCAGCAGCCATCAAAGGGACAGCGCTGTACGTGGGCAGTACTTC. Residues: CASSHQRDSAVRGQYF.

V and J are TRBV10-1 and TRBJ1-6; no reliable D call. V was clipped by 2 bases and J by 10 bases, with 9 bases between them. The CDR3 contains 13 residues. CDR1 is WNHNN, CDR2 SYGVQD, per germline (reference sequence). The CDR3 DNA reads TGCGCCAGCAGTGAGATCCCTAACTCACCCCTCCACTTT. It encodes CASSEIPNSPLHF.

V usage is TRBV6-6 and J usage is TRBJ1-1, with TRBD1 matching 8 bases. This CDR3 region has 14 residues. The germline CDR1 and CDR2 sequences are MNHNY and SVGAGI (reference sequence). J gave up 4 bases and V 5 bases, and 6 bases lay outside the gene matches. In DNA form, the CDR3 reads TGTGCCAGCAGTCCTACAGGGGGTGGCACTGAAGCTTTCTTT. The encoded protein is CASSPTGGGTEAFF.

This clone came up a few times. The V gene is TRBV12-5, the J gene TRBJ1-6, with TRBD1 as a possible D gene (5 bases). The CDR3 runs to 18 residues. V lost 3 bases and J 2 bases, leaving 17 bases between the germline ends. Germline CDR1 and CDR2: LGHNT and FRNRAP. This CDR3 reads CASGFSPVQGTYNSPLHF. The CDR3 DNA reads TGTGCTAGTGGTTTTTCCCCGGTCCAGGGCACCTATAATTCACCCCTCCACTTT. Combining the CDR3 with reference TRBV12-5 and TRBJ1-6 gives the whole variable domain DARVTQTPRHKVTEMGQEVTMRCQPILGHNTVFWYRQTMMQGLELLAYFRNRAPLDDSGMPKDRFSAEMPDATLATLKIQPSEPRDSAVYFCASGFSPVQGTYNSPLHFGNGTRLTVT.

This clone was counted a single time. The chain links TRBV24-1 to TRBJ2-3; no firm D call. V gave up 3 bases and J gave up 0 bases, with 9 bases separating them. This CDR3 is built from 15 residues. CDR1 is KGHDR, CDR2 SFDVKD, per germline. The CDR3 DNA reads TGTGCCACCAGTGATACCCGGTCGAGCACAGATACGCAGTATTTT. Translated: CATSDTRSSTDTQYF.

The rearrangement uses TRBV5-8 and TRBJ2-1; 9 bases align to TRBD2. The CDR3 has 14 residues. The germline gives CDR1 SGHTS, CDR2 YDEGEE. Germline trimming cut 5 bases from V and 2 bases from J; bases unmatched to any gene: 2. The CDR3 bases are TGTGCCAGCAGGGTAGCGGGAGCCTACAATGAGCAGTTCTTC. Its protein is CASRVAGAYNEQFF.

In nucleotides, the CDR3 is TGTGCCAGCAGCCACATAGCGGGGGGGCGGTTTGAGCAGTTCTTC. It translates to CASSHIAGGRFEQFF. The genes are TRBV3-1 (or the pseudogene TRBV3-2) and TRBJ2-1, with 11 positions matching TRBD2. The CDR3 is made up of 15 amino acids. Germline lookup yields CDR1 LGHDT and CDR2 YNNKEL (reference sequence). V lost 3 bases to trimming and J lost 9 bases; unmatched junction nucleotides: 7.

V gene TRBV11-2 combines with J gene TRBJ2-6; D possibly corresponds to TRBD1 (6 bases). CDR3 length equals 16 residues. The germline V gene encodes CDR1 SGHAT and CDR2 FQNNGV. V gave up 5 bases and J gave up 4 bases, with 15 bases separating them. The CDR3 spells CASSPRTGLGANVLTF. The CDR3, as DNA: TGTGCCAGCAGCCCGCGAACAGGGCTCGGGGCCAACGTCCTGACTTTC.

The chain couples TRBV6-1 to TRBJ2-7; D ambiguous. The germline V gene has CDR1 MNHNS and CDR2 SASEGT. This CDR3 is 13 amino acids long. V was pared by 3 bases and J by 0 bases, with 6 bases between. DNA for the CDR3: TGTGCCAGCAGTGAGGTCAACTCCTACGAGCAGTACTTC. Translation gives CASSEVNSYEQYF.

The chain uses TRBV30 and TRBJ1-1; 9 bases map to TRBD1. With V trimmed by 1 base and J by 5 bases, 11 bases remained unmatched. The germline gives CDR1 GTSNPN, CDR2 SVGIG (reference sequence). CDR3 length: 16 amino acids. CDR3 sequence: CAWSGGLTGGSTEAFF. The CDR3 DNA follows: TGTGCCTGGAGTGGGGGCCTGACAGGGGGATCTACTGAAGCTTTCTTT.

The J gene is TRBJ1-5, the V gene TRBV2; TRBD1 matches 7 bases. The V and J ends lost 5 bases and 3 bases, in that order; junction bases with no gene match: 10. Germline V lookup: CDR1 SNHLY, CDR2 FYNNEI. The CDR3 is made up of 16 amino acids. The CDR3 loop is CASSRGGAQDNQPQHF. For the CDR3, the DNA is TGTGCCAGCAGTAGAGGGGGCGCGCAGGACAATCAGCCCCAGCATTTT. The entire variable domain, with the rest obtained from reference TRBV2 and TRBJ1-5, is as follows: EPEVTQTPSHQVTQMGQEVILRCVPISNHLYFYWYRQILGQKVEFLVSFYNNEISEKSEIFDDQFSVERPDGSNFTLKIRSTKLEDSAMYFCASSRGGAQDNQPQHFGDGTRLSIL.

The V gene is TRBV6-2 or TRBV6-3, the J gene TRBJ1-1; 7 nucleotides align to TRBD1. Trimming cost V 4 bases and J 10 bases; bases outside gene matches: 3. Germline V gene sequence: CDR1 MNHEY, CDR2 SVGEGT. The CDR3 spans 11 residues. CDR3 residues: CASSSRGIAFF. DNA of the CDR3: TGTGCCAGCAGTTCCAGGGGGATAGCTTTCTTT.

The V gene is TRBV5-4, the J gene TRBJ2-2; 7 nucleotides match TRBD2. CDR1 and CDR2 (germline): SGHNT, YYREEE (reference sequence). V shed 0 bases and J 3 bases; nucleotides not matched to a gene: 8. This CDR3 is built from 17 residues. CDR3: CASSLGGGRSDTGELFF. In DNA form, the CDR3 reads TGTGCCAGCAGCTTGGGCGGCGGGAGAAGCGACACCGGGGAGCTGTTTTTT.